Listed below are T cell receptor beta chains from one sample, sequenced in a study of Ad26.COV2.S vaccination and SARS-CoV-2 variants. Repertoires were generated with immunoSEQ multiplex PCR, while TCRdb's copy carries only in-frame clones and drops some. This table has hundreds of thousands of clones, 80% to 90% appearing once. Specimen: peripheral blood, collected in a trial of Ad26.COV2.S vaccine versus placebo. All receptors come from a person aged 18-60 years who received the Ad26.COV2.S COVID-19 vaccine or a placebo. CDR3s include the opening cysteine and the closing phenylalanine or tryptophan. A D gene is named only where the DNA matches it firmly. A clone size is listed for some rows: how often the clone was seen (once, few, many), or a class if it is expanded.

DNA: TGTGCCAGCAGCTTAGACGACACCTATGGCTACACCTTC
CDR3: CASSLDDTYGYTF
J: TRBJ1-2
size: once
V: TRBV7-3
D: -

DNA: TGTGCCAGCAGCCCCCCGGGTATCGGACAGCCCCAGCATTTT
CDR3: CASSPPGIGQPQHF
J: TRBJ1-5
size: -
V: TRBV7-9
D: -

DNA: TGTGCCAGCAGCTTAGGTAATCAGAGGAGGACGGCTAGCACAGATACGCAGTATTTT
CDR3: CASSLGNQRRTASTDTQYF
J: TRBJ2-3
size: -
V: TRBV7-9
D: -

DNA: TGTGCCAGCAGCCTAACCGGGACCTATGGCTACACCTTC
CDR3: CASSLTGTYGYTF
J: TRBJ1-2
size: -
V: TRBV9
D: -

DNA: TGTGCCAGCAGCCCCTTTCTAGCGGGAGGGCGGAATGAGCAGTTCTTC
CDR3: CASSPFLAGGRNEQFF
J: TRBJ2-1
size: -
V: TRBV7-2
D: TRBD2

DNA: TGTGCCAGCAGCGACAGGAGACTTAACACTGAAGCTTTCTTT
CDR3: CASSDRRLNTEAFF
J: TRBJ1-1
size: -
V: TRBV6-2/TRBV6-3
D: -

DNA: TGTGCCAGCTCCGACCAGGGGAGGCTGGATACGCAGTATTTT
CDR3: CASSDQGRLDTQYF
J: TRBJ2-3
size: -
V: TRBV18
D: -

DNA: TGTGCCAGCAGCCAAGATGGGACTAGCGGACCAGAGACCCAGTACTTC
CDR3: CASSQDGTSGPETQYF
J: TRBJ2-5
size: -
V: TRBV3-1/TRBV3-2
D: TRBD2

DNA: TGTGCCAGCTCACCAGAAAATGAAAAACTGTTTTTT
CDR3: CASSPENEKLFF
J: TRBJ1-4
size: -
V: TRBV18
D: -

DNA: TGTGCCTGGAGTTCCCCCGGGACTAGCGGCTACAATGAGCAGTTCTTC
CDR3: CAWSSPGTSGYNEQFF
J: TRBJ2-1
size: -
V: TRBV30
D: TRBD2

DNA: TGCGCCAGCAGCTTGGTGCAGGGAGGACAGACCCAGTACTTC
CDR3: CASSLVQGGQTQYF
J: TRBJ2-5
size: -
V: TRBV5-1
D: -

DNA: TGTGCCAGCAGCCACCAAGGGGCTAGTCGCCGCGAGCAGTACTTC
CDR3: CASSHQGASRREQYF
J: TRBJ2-7
size: -
V: TRBV3-1/TRBV3-2
D: -

DNA: TGTGCCTGGTCGATACCCGGGGGGGATACATCCGGGGCCAACGTCCTGACTTTC
CDR3: CAWSIPGGDTSGANVLTF
J: TRBJ2-6
size: -
V: TRBV30
D: TRBD2

DNA: TGCAGCGTTGAAGATGGGGGCGGCGGCAATCAGCCCCAGCATTTT
CDR3: CSVEDGGGGNQPQHF
J: TRBJ1-5
size: -
V: TRBV29-1
D: -

DNA: TGTGCCTGGAGTGTAAGGGGGGACAGGGCAGGGGATCAGCCCCAGCATTTT
CDR3: CAWSVRGDRAGDQPQHF
J: TRBJ1-5
size: -
V: TRBV30
D: TRBD1

DNA: TGTGCCAGCAGCGTATATCGGACCGGCGGGGAGCTGTTTTTT
CDR3: CASSVYRTGGELFF
J: TRBJ2-2
size: -
V: TRBV9
D: -

DNA: TGTGCCAGTAGTCCGACAGGGGCGCCAAACTATGGCTACACCTTC
CDR3: CASSPTGAPNYGYTF
J: TRBJ1-2
size: once
V: TRBV19
D: TRBD1

DNA: TGTGCCAGCAGTTTAGGAACAGGTTGGAATCAGCCCCAGCATTTT
CDR3: CASSLGTGWNQPQHF
J: TRBJ1-5
size: once
V: TRBV28
D: -

DNA: TGTGCCATCAGTGAGGCCGCCGCAGCTAGAGTCTACAATGAGCAGTTCTTC
CDR3: CAISEAAAARVYNEQFF
J: TRBJ2-1
size: -
V: TRBV10-3
D: -

DNA: TGTGCCAGCAGGAAATGGACCTCCGGCGACGGGGGGGACTATGGCTACACCTTC
CDR3: CASRKWTSGDGGDYGYTF
J: TRBJ1-2
size: -
V: TRBV13
D: -

DNA: TGTGCCAGCAGACAGTTCGGAGACACTGAAGCTTTCTTT
CDR3: CASRQFGDTEAFF
J: TRBJ1-1
size: -
V: TRBV2
D: -

DNA: TGTGCCAGCAGTCCCGCAGGGGGCGGACCTTTCTATGGCTACACCTTC
CDR3: CASSPAGGGPFYGYTF
J: TRBJ1-2
size: few
V: TRBV7-9
D: TRBD1

DNA: TGTGCCAGCAGTTCAGGTGGTGGGAGCGAGCAGTACTTC
CDR3: CASSSGGGSEQYF
J: TRBJ2-7
size: -
V: TRBV5-4
D: -